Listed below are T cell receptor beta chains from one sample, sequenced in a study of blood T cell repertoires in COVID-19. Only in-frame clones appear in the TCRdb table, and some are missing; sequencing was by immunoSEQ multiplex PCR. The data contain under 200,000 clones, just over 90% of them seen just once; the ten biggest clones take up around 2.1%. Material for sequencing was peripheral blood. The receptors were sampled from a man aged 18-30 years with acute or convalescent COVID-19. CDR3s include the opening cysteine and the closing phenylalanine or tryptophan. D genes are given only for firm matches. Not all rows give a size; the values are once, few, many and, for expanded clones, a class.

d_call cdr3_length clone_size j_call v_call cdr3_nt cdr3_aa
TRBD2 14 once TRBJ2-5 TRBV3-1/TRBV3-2 TGTGCCAGCAGCCTTAGGACTAGCGGGCAGACCCAGTACTTC CASSLRTSGQTQYF
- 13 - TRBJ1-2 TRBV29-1 TGCAGCTCCGTCCACGGGGGTGACTATGGCTACACCTTC CSSVHGGDYGYTF
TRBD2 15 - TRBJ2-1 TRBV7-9 TGTGCCAGCAGCTTAGCAGCGGGGGGCATCAATGAGCAGTTCTTC CASSLAAGGINEQFF
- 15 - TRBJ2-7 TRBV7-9 TGTGCCAGCAGCTTAGCGCTAGCAGATGTCTACGAGCAGTACTTC CASSLALADVYEQYF
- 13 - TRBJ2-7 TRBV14 TGTGCCAGCAGCGATCTGAGCTCCTACGAGCAGTACTTC CASSDLSSYEQYF
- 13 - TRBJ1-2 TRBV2 TGTGCCAGCAAAATCGCGGGGTATGGTGGCTACACCTTC CASKIAGYGGYTF
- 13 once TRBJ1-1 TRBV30 TGTGCCTGTAAATCGGTTTTGGACACTGAAGCTTTCTTT CACKSVLDTEAFF
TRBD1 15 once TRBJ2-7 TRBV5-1 TGCGCCAGCAGCCGGGGAACAGGGGGCGTGGTAGAGCAGTACTTC CASSRGTGGVVEQYF
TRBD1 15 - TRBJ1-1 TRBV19 TGTGCCAGTACCCGACAGGGGGCCCTGAGAAGTGAAGCTTTCTTT CASTRQGALRSEAFF
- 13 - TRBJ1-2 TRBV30 TGTGCCTGGAGTGTGGGACTACTTATGGGCTACACCTTC CAWSVGLLMGYTF
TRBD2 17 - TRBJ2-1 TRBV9 TGTGCCAGCAGCGTAGCTTATGGGGGGGTCGGTTTGAATGAGCAGTTCTTC CASSVAYGGVGLNEQFF
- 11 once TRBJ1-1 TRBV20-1 TGCAGTGCTAGCCGGGGCACTGAAGCTTTCTTT CSASRGTEAFF
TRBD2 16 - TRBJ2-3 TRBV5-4 TGTGCCAGCAGCTTAGCGGGGGGGCGGGTGTCGGATACGCAGTATTTT CASSLAGGRVSDTQYF
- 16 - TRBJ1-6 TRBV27 TGTGCCAGCAGAAAGGGCCCCGGGAGTAGGACTTCACCCCTCCACTTT CASRKGPGSRTSPLHF
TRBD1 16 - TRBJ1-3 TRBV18 TGTGCCAGCTCACCGTACACAGGGGATGCTGGAAACACCATATATTTT CASSPYTGDAGNTIYF
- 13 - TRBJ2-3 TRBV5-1 TGCGCCAGCAGCCGTCTCGGTACAGATACGCAGTATTTT CASSRLGTDTQYF
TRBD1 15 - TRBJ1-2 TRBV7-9 TGTGCCGGATGGACAGGGGTCCCTTCATTGAGAGGCTACACCTTC CAGWTGVPSLRGYTF
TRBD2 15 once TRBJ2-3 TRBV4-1 TGCGCCAGCAGAGATGAACTAGCGGGGACAGATACGCAGTATTTT CASRDELAGTDTQYF
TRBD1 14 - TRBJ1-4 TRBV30 TGTGCCTGGGCCACCGGGACAGGGCATGAAAAACTGTTTTTT CAWATGTGHEKLFF
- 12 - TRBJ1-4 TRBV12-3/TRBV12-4 TGTGCCAGCAGAAGACAGACTGAAAAACTGTTTTTT CASRRQTEKLFF
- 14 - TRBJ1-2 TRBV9 TGTGCCAGCAGCGAGGACGGGGGAAGCTATGGCTACACCTTC CASSEDGGSYGYTF
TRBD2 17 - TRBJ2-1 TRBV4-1 TGCGCCAGCAGCCAACAGCTGCTAGCGGGGGGCCCCGATGAGCAGTTCTTC CASSQQLLAGGPDEQFF
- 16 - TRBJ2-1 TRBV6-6 TGTGCCAGCAGTTACACGTACGGGGGGCCGGACAATGAGCAGTTCTTC CASSYTYGGPDNEQFF
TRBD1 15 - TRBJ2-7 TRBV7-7 TGTGCCAGCAGCTTAGGACAGGGTGAGGGATACGAGCAGTACTTC CASSLGQGEGYEQYF
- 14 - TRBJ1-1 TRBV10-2 TGCGCCAGCAGTCAGAACGGCTGGAGGACTGAAGCTTTCTTT CASSQNGWRTEAFF
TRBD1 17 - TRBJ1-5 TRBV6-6 TGTGCCAGCAGTCCTTTGGGGACAGGGTATGGCATCCAGCCCCAGCATTTT CASSPLGTGYGIQPQHF
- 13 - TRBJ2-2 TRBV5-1 TGCGCCAGCAGCTTCTTCGGCACCGGGGAGCTGTTTTTT CASSFFGTGELFF
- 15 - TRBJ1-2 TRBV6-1 TGTGCCAGCAGTGAAGCGGGGAGAGATAACTATGGCTACACCTTC CASSEAGRDNYGYTF
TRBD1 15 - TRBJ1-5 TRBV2 TGTGCCAGCAGTGATTTGGGACAGGCGAATCAGCCCCAGCATTTT CASSDLGQANQPQHF
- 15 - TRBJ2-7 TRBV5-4 TGTGCCAGCAGCTCCTCATTCCCCAGCTCCTACGAGCAGTACTTC CASSSSFPSSYEQYF
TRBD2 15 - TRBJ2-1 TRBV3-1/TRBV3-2 TGTGCCAGCAGCCTCGGGACTAGCGGGAGCGAAGAGCAGTTCTTC CASSLGTSGSEEQFF
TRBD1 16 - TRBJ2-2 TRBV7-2 TGTGCCAGCAGCTTAGACTCGGGCAGGGGGACCGGGGAGCTGTTTTTT CASSLDSGRGTGELFF
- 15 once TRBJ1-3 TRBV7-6 TGTGCCAGCAGCTCTGAAGGCGGGTCGGGAAACACCATATATTTT CASSSEGGSGNTIYF
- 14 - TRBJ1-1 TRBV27 TGTGCCAGCAGTTCCTCTAGTGTAGCGAGTGAAGCTTTCTTT CASSSSSVASEAFF
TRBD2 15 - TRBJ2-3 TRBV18 TGTGCCAGCACAAACCCGGGGACTAGTACCGGAACGCAGTATTTT CASTNPGTSTGTQYF
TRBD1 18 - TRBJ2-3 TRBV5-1 TGCGCCAGCAGCTGGGGGACAGGGGTCGGCGGTGGAACATATACGCAGTATTTT CASSWGTGVGGGTYTQYF
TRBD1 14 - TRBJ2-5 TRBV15 TGTGCCACCAGCATTGACAGGGTACAAGAGACCCAGTACTTC CATSIDRVQETQYF
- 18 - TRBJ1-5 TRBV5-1 TGCGCCAGCAGCTTGGGTCTCGACACCGGGGGGGATCGGCAGCCCCAGCATTTT CASSLGLDTGGDRQPQHF
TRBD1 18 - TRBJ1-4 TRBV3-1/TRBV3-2 TGTGCCAGCAGCCAAGGTGGACAGGGGGCTGCAACTAATGAAAAACTGTTTTTT CASSQGGQGAATNEKLFF
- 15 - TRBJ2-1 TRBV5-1 TGCGCCAGCAGCTTGTTTTACGGAGGTGACGCTGAGCAGTTCTTC CASSLFYGGDAEQFF
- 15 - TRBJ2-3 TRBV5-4 TGTGCCAGCAGCTTGAATAGCGGTAGCACAGATACGCAGTATTTT CASSLNSGSTDTQYF
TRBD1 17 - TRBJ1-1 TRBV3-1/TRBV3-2 TGTGCCAGCAGCCAAGATTTCGGCCCGACAGGGTTAGATATAGCTTTCTTT CASSQDFGPTGLDIAFF